A few counts support the clone carrying this TCR beta chain. The target antigen is unknown. New diagnoses, under 2 months' duration, and ages 18 to 65 characterized the hyperthyroidism patients. Diagnostic conclusions were grounded in clinical symptoms, serum thyroxine, TRAb, thyroid ultrasound and orbital computed tomography. These data belong to a study of Graves' ophthalmopathy and Graves' hyperthyroidism. Study-wide context: Stable hyperthyroid donors showed no ophthalmopathy during 18 months follow-up. Study-wide results and limits: Discriminating ophthalmopathy from stable hyperthyroidism, a 13-signature model attained a sensitivity of over 85% and a specificity of 80% to 82%.

As the template, RNA transcripts were used to amplify TCR beta CDR3 regions. Second-round multiplex PCR followed a first-round RT-PCR using HTBI primers. TCRdb ran MiXCR on the multiplex PCR reads and lists one entry per CDR3 protein. The data contain over a million distinct CDR3 sequences, 35% to 40% of them singletons. The germline gives CDR1 DFQATT, CDR2 SNEGSKA (reference sequence). The CDR3 spans 15 residues. V lost 0 bases and J 5 bases, leaving 17 bases between the germline ends. This chain links TRBV20-1 with TRBJ2-7, with D possibly TRBD1 on 6 matching bases. The receptor's source is an adult man with Graves' hyperthyroidism. What was sequenced was peripheral blood or thyroid tissue (not recorded which). This chain's CDR3 is CSAREREGGIHEQYF. The CDR3, as DNA: TGCAGTGCTAGAGAACGTGAAGGGGGTATCCACGAGCAGTACTTC.